This T cell receptor beta chain was obtained from a study of shared clonotypes between healthy human individuals. Sequencing was performed with immunoSEQ multiplex PCR; in TCRdb, only in-frame clones are kept and a portion is missing. The sample includes about 320,000 clones, 80% to 90% of them seen just once. Germline V gene data show CDR1 as SNHLY and CDR2 as FYNNEI. This CDR3 comprises 15 residues. V trimming: 2 bases; J trimming: 5 bases; junction bases outside the gene matches: 6. All the donors were Caucasian adults who lived in Nashville, Tennessee. With CCR7-negative CD45RA+ TemRA cells, CD45RO+ cells were combined in CD8 memory.

The rearrangement links TRBV2 to TRBJ2-7; 10 bases line up with TRBD2. The source of this sequence is a man younger than 30 in good health. The specimen was memory CD8+ T cells sorted from blood. Subset reported: CD45RO+ cells pooled with CCR7-negative TemRA cells. The CDR3 nucleotides are TGTGCCAGCAGTGAATCGTCTAGCGGGAGCAACGAGCAGTACTTC. This gives the protein CASSESSSGSNEQYF.